The 7 T cell receptor beta chains listed next were all sequenced from one sample in a study of graft-versus-host responses after intestinal transplantation. The table came from immunoSEQ multiplex PCR; TCRdb's copy has only in-frame clones and leaves some out. The data hold about 99,000 clones, with about nine tenths observed a single time. These receptors have no known antigen. The sequencing here drew on unstimulated CD8+ T cells sorted from spleen or lymph node cells, taken before transplant. Source of these receptors: a human donor who was the organ donor for an intestinal transplant.

This clone was observed once. This chain joins TRBV7-2 and TRBJ1-1; possibly TRBD1 for D (5 bases). The CDR3 extends over 16 amino acids. V dropped 0 bases and J dropped 0 bases, with 11 bases sitting between them. The germline CDR1 and CDR2 sequences are SGHTA and FQGNSA. Written as DNA, the CDR3 is TGTGCCAGCAGCTTAGCGGTGGGGACTATGAACACTGAAGCTTTCTTT. As protein: CASSLAVGTMNTEAFF.

The V and J genes are TRBV28 and TRBJ2-7; 9 bases match TRBD1. The trim removed 8 bases at V and 6 bases at J, leaving 14 bases unmatched. This CDR3 has 15 amino acids. Per the germline V gene, CDR1 is MDHEN and CDR2 is SYDVKM. The CDR3 reads CASGALRDRAVEQYF. CDR3 DNA sequence: TGTGCCAGCGGGGCACTCCGGGACAGGGCTGTCGAGCAGTACTTC.

The J gene is TRBJ2-3, the V gene TRBV4-1, with 9 bases matching TRBD2. In germline, CDR1 is MGHRA, CDR2 YSYEKL. The CDR3 extends over 15 amino acids. The J segment lost 2 bases and the V segment lost 8 bases, leaving 8 bases of the junction unmatched. CDR3 protein: CASASLAGPTDTQYF. CDR3 DNA: TGCGCCAGCGCGTCGCTAGCGGGACCCACAGATACGCAGTATTTT.

This clone was counted once. V gene TRBV11-2 combines with J gene TRBJ1-1, with D possibly matching TRBD1 (6 bases). The CDR3 is made up of 17 amino acids. V lost 5 bases to trimming and J lost 2 bases, with 21 bases between them. CDR1 SGHAT and CDR2 FQNNGV come from the germline V gene. For the CDR3, the DNA is TGTGCCAGCAGCCCACCAAGCGTACTGACAGGAAACACTGAAGCTTTCTTT. It codes for CASSPPSVLTGNTEAFF.

With respect to this clone: Additional DNA sequences in this sample encode the identical CDR3. The chain employs TRBV9 and TRBJ1-1, with 10 bases fitting TRBD1. CDR1 and CDR2 from the germline V gene are SGDLS and YYNGEE. V was clipped by 3 bases and J by 7 bases; unmatched bases: 9. This CDR3 is built from 15 residues. DNA for the CDR3: TGTGCCAGCAGCGCAGGGGACAGGGGTGAATATGAAGCTTTCTTT. Its protein is CASSAGDRGEYEAFF.

This chain links TRBV16 with TRBJ2-5; tentatively, D is TRBD1 (5 bases). In germline, CDR1 is KGHSY, CDR2 FQNENV. The CDR3 runs to 18 residues. Deletions cut 1 base from V and 1 base from J, with 19 bases between. CDR3 nucleotides: TGTGCCAGCAGCCAATTCTGGTGGAAAGATGGGGCCCAAGAGACCCAGTACTTC. This translates into CASSQFWWKDGAQETQYF.

CDR3 region: CASSLGTGTAEAFF. As DNA, the CDR3 is TGCGCCAGCAGCTTGGGGACTGGGACAGCAGAAGCTTTCTTT. The J gene is TRBJ1-1, the V gene TRBV5-1; 7 nucleotides agree with TRBD1. The CDR3 has 14 amino acids. In germline, CDR1 is SGHRS, CDR2 YFSETQ. Losses at the gene ends were 0 bases for V and 8 bases for J; bases not matched to a gene: 7.